This T cell receptor beta chain was documented in a study of blood T cells in healthy people across ages. The CDR3 spans 10 residues. In each sample, at least 6 million PBMCs were isolated. Samples each yielded at least 5.5 micrograms of total RNA. Primers used in a second PCR of roughly 6 to 12 cycles were a sample-barcoded 5' primer and a J-beta primer mix. Each of the cDNA molecules was tagged by a template-switch adaptor with 12 random nucleotides. CDR3-containing paired-end reads numbered at least 2.5 million in each sample. MiXCR, applied by TCRdb to the 5' RACE reads, yields one record per CDR3 protein. The sample has 890,000 or so distinct CDR3 sequences, under 80% seen once.

The chain is built from TRBV12-3 or TRBV12-4 and TRBJ2-4; D gene uncertain. Gene TRBJ2-7 matches the end of the DNA better, so the J call may be wrong. The source is a man aged 25 to 45 in good health. Material: blood. CDR3 protein: CASTAYEQYF. CDR3 DNA sequence: TGTGCCAGCACCGCCTACGAGCAGTACTTC.